Listed here are 18 T cell receptor beta chains from one sample, sequenced in a study of sequential checkpoint blockade in melanoma. The table came from immunoSEQ multiplex PCR; TCRdb's copy has only in-frame clones and leaves some out. The data contain about 30,000 clones, 60% to 80% of them singletons. The treatment here: randomized to nivolumab then ipilimumab (arm A) or the reverse (arm B). This material consisted of CD8+ T cells sorted from blood (inferred from file names), taken from a patient given nivolumab and ipilimumab in sequence. All receptors derive from a human donor with melanoma.

This clone is categorized as medium-sized. V and J are TRBV10-3 and TRBJ2-3; 8 bases are a match to TRBD2. This CDR3 region has 16 residues. V was pared by 10 bases and J by 2 bases, with 14 bases of the junction left unmatched. Germline lookup yields CDR1 ENHRY and CDR2 SYGVKD. The CDR3 is CANCAQRGTDTDTQYF. The CDR3 DNA follows: TGTGCCAATTGCGCCCAGCGGGGGACCGACACAGATACGCAGTATTTT.

The chain links TRBV28 to TRBJ1-1, with D possibly being TRBD1 (5 bases). The V end was cut by 5 bases, the J end by 4 bases, with 11 bases between. The germline CDR1 and CDR2 sequences are MDHEN and SYDVKM. CDR3 length: 13 amino acids. The DNA for the CDR3 is TGTGCCAGCAGTGCCCGCGGGGCCACTGAAGCTTTCTTT. Translated, it gives CASSARGATEAFF.

The chain recombines TRBV21-1 with TRBJ1-5; TRBD1 is the table's D call, not checked against the DNA. TRBV21-1 is labeled a pseudogene. The length of the CDR3 is 16 residues. CDR3 sequence (DNA): TGTGCCAGCGATGGACAGGGGGTTAAAGGGAGTCAGCCCCAGCATTTT. This encodes CASDGQGVKGSQPQHF.

V and J are TRBV19 and TRBJ2-7; maybe TRBD1 (6 bases). V gave up 5 bases and J gave up 0 bases, with 11 bases separating them. Germline CDR1 reads LNHDA; CDR2 reads SQIVND (reference sequence). The CDR3 has 14 amino acids. The CDR3 loop is CASSVGQSSYEQYF. The CDR3 coding sequence is TGTGCCAGTAGTGTTGGACAGTCCTCCTACGAGCAGTACTTC.

This CDR3 is CASSQAGGYTEAFF. The CDR3 DNA follows: TGTGCCAGCAGCCAAGCCGGCGGATACACTGAAGCTTTCTTT. This rearrangement joins TRBV2 to TRBJ1-1; D gene uncertain. The CDR3 has 14 amino acids. Trimming stripped 6 bases from V and 3 bases from J, with 14 bases between. Looked up from germline, CDR1 is SNHLY and CDR2 is FYNNEI.

The rearrangement joins TRBV9 to TRBJ2-5; D may be TRBD1 (7 bases). The CDR3 contains 15 residues. The germline V gene encodes CDR1 SGDLS and CDR2 YYNGEE. Trimming took 2 bases from V and 5 from J, leaving 16 bases between them. CDR3: CASSVKGAGFETQYF. DNA of the CDR3: TGTGCCAGCAGCGTGAAGGGGGCGGGGTTCGAGACCCAGTACTTC.

The gene calls are TRBV15 and TRBJ2-7, with D possibly TRBD1 on 5 matching bases. CDR1 LNHNV and CDR2 YYDKDF come from the germline V gene (reference sequence). V was clipped by 5 bases and J by 0 bases, with 14 bases between them. CDR3 length: 15 residues. CDR3 DNA: TGTGCCACCAGCCCAGGGCAAGCCCCCTCCTACGAGCAGTACTTC. It translates to CATSPGQAPSYEQYF.

The rearrangement links TRBV6-4 to TRBJ2-1; 10 bases agree with TRBD1. V gave up 3 bases and J gave up 5 bases; unmatched junction bases: 4. The CDR3 consists of 15 residues. Germline values: CDR1 MRHNA, CDR2 SNTAGT. The CDR3, as DNA: TGTGCCAGCAGTGAGGGACAGGGGATCCACAATGAGCAGTTCTTC. Its translation: CASSEGQGIHNEQFF.

This clone has just a few counts. The chain links TRBV9 to TRBJ2-5, with 12 bases that match TRBD1. The ends lost 1 base at V and 5 bases at J; junction bases unmatched: 6. Germline-derived CDR1 and CDR2 are SGDLS and YYNGEE. This CDR3 contains 16 residues. The CDR3 sequence is CASSVRGQGARETQYF. DNA of the CDR3: TGTGCCAGCAGCGTAAGGGGACAGGGGGCGCGGGAGACCCAGTACTTC.

The genes are TRBV5-1 and TRBJ1-1; TRBD1 agrees at 7 bases. The CDR3 is made up of 17 amino acids. V dropped 0 bases and J dropped 0; count of bases not matched to a gene: 8. Germline CDR1 reads SGHRS; CDR2 reads YFSETQ. The CDR3: CASSLAPAGGMNTEAFF. The CDR3 DNA reads TGCGCCAGCAGCTTGGCCCCGGCAGGGGGGATGAACACTGAAGCTTTCTTT.

The J gene is TRBJ1-1, the V gene TRBV27, with D unclear. The CDR3 covers 12 residues. Germline V gene sequence: CDR1 MNHEY, CDR2 SMNVEV (reference sequence). The germline V and J ends were trimmed by 3 bases and 7 bases, with 9 bases remaining between them. The CDR3, as DNA: TGTGCCAGCAGTTTTGGGAGGATTGAAGCTTTCTTT. Its protein product is CASSFGRIEAFF.

This clone was found a few times. This rearrangement joins TRBV5-8 to TRBJ2-5, with 8 nucleotides matching TRBD1. The tail of the sequence fits TRBJ2-7 better, so the J call may be wrong. Germline V lookup: CDR1 SGHTS, CDR2 YDEGEE. This CDR3 spans 16 amino acids. The CDR3 DNA reads as TGTGCCAGCAGCTTGGGCCGGCGGACAGGGTTCTACGAGCAGTACTTC. It encodes CASSLGRRTGFYEQYF.

This clone was seen a single time. The V gene is TRBV7-9, the J gene TRBJ1-3; perhaps TRBD1 as D (6 bases). Germline V gene data show CDR1 as SEHNR and CDR2 as FQNEAQ (reference sequence). Trimming took off 3 bases at V and 4 bases at J, with 13 bases between the two ends. The CDR3 is made up of 15 amino acids. The CDR3 region is CASSFQQGLGNTIYF. The CDR3 bases are TGTGCCAGCAGCTTCCAACAGGGTCTCGGAAACACCATATATTTT.

The chain recombines TRBV27 with TRBJ2-3, with unresolved D. V lost 6 bases to trimming and J lost 2 bases, with 15 bases between them. The CDR3 covers 15 residues. Germline CDR1 reads MNHEY; CDR2 reads SMNVEV (reference sequence). The CDR3, as DNA: TGTGCCAGCAGCCCTGTTGAGCACCTCACAGATACGCAGTATTTT. Translating gives CASSPVEHLTDTQYF.

The V and J genes are TRBV9 and TRBJ1-6; 7 bases fit TRBD1. Germline assignment: CDR1 SGDLS and CDR2 YYNGEE. The CDR3 contains 15 residues. Trimming cost V 3 bases and J 8 bases; bases outside gene matches: 8. The DNA for the CDR3 is TGTGCCAGCAGCGCCCGTGGACAGGTGGATTCACCCCTCCACTTT. It translates to CASSARGQVDSPLHF.

The chain combines TRBV4-1 with TRBJ2-5; no firm D call. Trimming shortened V by 0 bases and J by 1 base, and 6 bases separated the two germline ends. CDR3 size: 14 residues. Per the germline V gene, CDR1 is MGHRA and CDR2 is YSYEKL. The CDR3 nucleotides read TGCGCCAGCAGCCAAGAGGCAGGCCAAGAGACCCAGTACTTC. It yields the protein CASSQEAGQETQYF.

V gene TRBV4-1 combines with J gene TRBJ2-2; 9 nucleotides agree with TRBD1. Trimming at V came to 4 bases and at J to 3 bases, leaving 3 bases not matched to a gene. CDR1 MGHRA and CDR2 YSYEKL come from the germline V gene. This CDR3 has 15 residues. The CDR3 DNA follows: TGCGCCAGCAGCCTCTGGACAGGGGACACCGGGGAGCTGTTTTTT. Translating it yields CASSLWTGDTGELFF.

This sequence joins TRBV27 and TRBJ2-7; 7 bases are shared with TRBD1. Trimming took 6 bases from V and 5 from J; bases not matched to a gene: 4. This CDR3 comprises 12 residues. Germline CDR1 is MNHEY and CDR2 is SMNVEV (reference sequence). The CDR3 spells CASSYTGDEQYF. The CDR3 DNA reads as TGTGCCAGCAGCTACACAGGGGACGAGCAGTACTTC.